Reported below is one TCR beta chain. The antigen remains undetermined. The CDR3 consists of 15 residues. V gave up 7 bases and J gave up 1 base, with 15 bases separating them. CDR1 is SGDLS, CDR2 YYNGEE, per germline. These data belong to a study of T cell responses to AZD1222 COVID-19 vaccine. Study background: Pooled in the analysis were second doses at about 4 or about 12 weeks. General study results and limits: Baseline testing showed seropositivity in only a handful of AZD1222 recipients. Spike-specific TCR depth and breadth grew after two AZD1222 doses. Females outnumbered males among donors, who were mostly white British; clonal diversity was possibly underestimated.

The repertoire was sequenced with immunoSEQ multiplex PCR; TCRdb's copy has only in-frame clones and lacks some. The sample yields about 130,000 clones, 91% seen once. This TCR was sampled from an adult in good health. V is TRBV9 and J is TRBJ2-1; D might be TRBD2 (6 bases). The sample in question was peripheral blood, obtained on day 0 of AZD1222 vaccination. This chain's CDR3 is CASGFREDSYNEQFF. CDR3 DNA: TGTGCCAGCGGCTTCAGGGAGGATTCCTACAATGAGCAGTTCTTC.